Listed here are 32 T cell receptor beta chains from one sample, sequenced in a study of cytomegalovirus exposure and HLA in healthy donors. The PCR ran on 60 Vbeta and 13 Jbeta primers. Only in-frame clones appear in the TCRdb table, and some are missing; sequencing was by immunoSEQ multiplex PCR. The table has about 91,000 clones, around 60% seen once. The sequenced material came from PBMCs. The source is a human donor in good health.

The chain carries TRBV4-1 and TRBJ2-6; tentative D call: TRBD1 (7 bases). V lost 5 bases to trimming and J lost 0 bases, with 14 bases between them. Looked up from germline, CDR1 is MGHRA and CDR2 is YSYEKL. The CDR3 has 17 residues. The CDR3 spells CASSGGTAFSGANVLTF. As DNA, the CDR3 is TGCGCCAGCAGCGGCGGGACAGCCTTCTCTGGGGCCAACGTCCTGACTTTC.

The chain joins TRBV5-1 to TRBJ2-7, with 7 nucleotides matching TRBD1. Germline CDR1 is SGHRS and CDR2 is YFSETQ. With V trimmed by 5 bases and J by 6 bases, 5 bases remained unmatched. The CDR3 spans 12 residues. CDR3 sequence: CASRTGLGEQYF. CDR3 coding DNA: TGCGCCAGCAGGACAGGGTTGGGCGAGCAGTACTTC.

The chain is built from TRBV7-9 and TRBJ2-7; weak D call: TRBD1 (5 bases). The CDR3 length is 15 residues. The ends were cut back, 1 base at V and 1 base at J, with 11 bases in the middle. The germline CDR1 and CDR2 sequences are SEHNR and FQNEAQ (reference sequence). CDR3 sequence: CASSLGQDMSYEQYF. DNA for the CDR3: TGTGCCAGCAGCTTAGGTCAGGACATGTCCTACGAGCAGTACTTC.

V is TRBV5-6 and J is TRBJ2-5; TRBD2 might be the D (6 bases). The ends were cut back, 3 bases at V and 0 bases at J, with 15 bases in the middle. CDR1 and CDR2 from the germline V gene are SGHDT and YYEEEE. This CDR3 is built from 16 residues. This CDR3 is CASSSTTGTHQETQYF. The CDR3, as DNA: TGTGCCAGCAGCTCCACAACCGGGACTCACCAAGAGACCCAGTACTTC. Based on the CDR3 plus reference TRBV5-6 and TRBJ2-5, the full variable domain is DAGVTQSPTHLIKTRGQQVTLRCSPKSGHDTVSWYQQALGQGPQFIFQYYEEEERQRGNFPDRFSGHQFPNYSSELNVNALLLGDSALYLCASSSTTGTHQETQYFGPGTRLLVL.

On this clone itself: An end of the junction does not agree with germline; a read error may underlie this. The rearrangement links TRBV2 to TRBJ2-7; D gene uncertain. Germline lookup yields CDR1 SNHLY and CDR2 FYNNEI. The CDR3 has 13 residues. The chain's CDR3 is CASSEGLSGEQYF. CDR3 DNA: TGTGCCAGCAGCGAAGGGCTCTCGGGTGAGCAGTACTTC. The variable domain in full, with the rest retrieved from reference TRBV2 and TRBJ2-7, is EPEVTQTPSHQVTQMGQEVILRCVPISNHLYFYWYRQILGQKVEFLVSFYNNEISEKSEIFDDQFSVERPDGSNFTLKIRSTKLEDSAMYFCASSEGLSGEQYFGPGTRLTVT.

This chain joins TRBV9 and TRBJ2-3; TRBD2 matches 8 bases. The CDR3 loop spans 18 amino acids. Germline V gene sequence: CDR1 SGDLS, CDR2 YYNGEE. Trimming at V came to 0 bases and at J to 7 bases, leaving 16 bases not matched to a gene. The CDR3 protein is CASSVAPLAGEPKYTQYF. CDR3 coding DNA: TGTGCCAGCAGCGTAGCCCCGCTAGCGGGCGAACCCAAGTATACGCAGTATTTT. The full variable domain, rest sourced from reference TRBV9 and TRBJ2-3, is DSGVTQTPKHLITATGQRVTLRCSPRSGDLSVYWYQQSLDQGLQFLIQYYNGEERAKGNILERFSAQQFPDLHSELNLSSLELGDSALYFCASSVAPLAGEPKYTQYFGPGTRLTVL.

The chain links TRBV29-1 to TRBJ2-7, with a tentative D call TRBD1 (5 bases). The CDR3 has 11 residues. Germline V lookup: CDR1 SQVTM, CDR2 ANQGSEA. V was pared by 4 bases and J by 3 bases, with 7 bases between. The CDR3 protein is CSVVQGYEQYF. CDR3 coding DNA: TGCAGCGTTGTTCAGGGCTACGAGCAGTACTTC.

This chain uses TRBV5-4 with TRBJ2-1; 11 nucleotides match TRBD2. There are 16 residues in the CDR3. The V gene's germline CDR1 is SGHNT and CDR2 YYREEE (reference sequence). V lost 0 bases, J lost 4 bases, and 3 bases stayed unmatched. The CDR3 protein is CASSLGLAGGYNEQFF. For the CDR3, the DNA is TGTGCCAGCAGCTTGGGGCTAGCGGGGGGATACAATGAGCAGTTCTTC.

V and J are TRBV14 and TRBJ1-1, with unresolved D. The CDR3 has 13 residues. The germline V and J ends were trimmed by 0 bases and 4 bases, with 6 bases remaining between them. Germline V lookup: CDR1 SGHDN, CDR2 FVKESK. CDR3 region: CASSQEAVTEAFF. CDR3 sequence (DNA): TGTGCCAGCAGCCAAGAAGCCGTCACTGAAGCTTTCTTT.

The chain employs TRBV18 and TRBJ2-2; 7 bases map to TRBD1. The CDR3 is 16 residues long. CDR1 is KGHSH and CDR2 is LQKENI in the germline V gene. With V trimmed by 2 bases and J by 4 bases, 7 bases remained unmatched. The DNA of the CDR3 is TGTGCCAGCTCACCAAATAGACAGGGAATCACCGGGGAGCTGTTTTTT. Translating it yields CASSPNRQGITGELFF.

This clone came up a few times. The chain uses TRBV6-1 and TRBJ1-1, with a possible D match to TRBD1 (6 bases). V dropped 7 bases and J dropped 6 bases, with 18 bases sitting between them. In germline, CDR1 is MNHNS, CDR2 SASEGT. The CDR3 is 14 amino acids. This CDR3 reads CASTTPNRQAEAFF. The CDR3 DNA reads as TGTGCCAGCACCACACCAAACCGACAGGCTGAAGCTTTCTTT.

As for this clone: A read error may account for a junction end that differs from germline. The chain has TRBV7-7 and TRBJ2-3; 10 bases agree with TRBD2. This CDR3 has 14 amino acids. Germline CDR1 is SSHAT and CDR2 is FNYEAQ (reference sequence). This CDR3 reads CASSPGTSADTQYF. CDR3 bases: TGTGCTAGCAGCCCCGGGACTAGCGCAGATACGCAGTATTTT. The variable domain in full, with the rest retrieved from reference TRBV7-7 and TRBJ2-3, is GAGVSQSPRYKVTKRGQDVTLRCDPISSHATLYWYQQALGQGPEFLTYFNYEAQPDKSGLPSDRFSAERPEGSISTLTIQRTEQRDSAMYRCASSPGTSADTQYFGPGTRLTVL.

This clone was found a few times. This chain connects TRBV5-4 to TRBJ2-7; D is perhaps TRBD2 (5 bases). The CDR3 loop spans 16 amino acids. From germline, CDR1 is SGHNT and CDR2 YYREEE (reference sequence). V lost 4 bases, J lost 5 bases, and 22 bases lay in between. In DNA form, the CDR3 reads TGTGCCAGCAGCCCAGAAATCTACGGGGTAGTGGACGAGCAGTACTTC. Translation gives CASSPEIYGVVDEQYF.

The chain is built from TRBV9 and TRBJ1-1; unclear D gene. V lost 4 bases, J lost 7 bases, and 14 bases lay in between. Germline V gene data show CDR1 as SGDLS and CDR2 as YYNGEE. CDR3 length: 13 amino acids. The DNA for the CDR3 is TGTGCCAGCAGCTCCAGCCCCGGGAATGAAGCTTTCTTT. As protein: CASSSSPGNEAFF.

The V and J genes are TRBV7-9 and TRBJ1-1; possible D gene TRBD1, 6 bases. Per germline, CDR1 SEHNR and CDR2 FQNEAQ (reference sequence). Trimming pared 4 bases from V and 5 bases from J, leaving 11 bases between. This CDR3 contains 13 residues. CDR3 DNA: TGTGCCAGCAGCTCGTACAGGGCGACTGAAGCTTTCTTT. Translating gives CASSSYRATEAFF.

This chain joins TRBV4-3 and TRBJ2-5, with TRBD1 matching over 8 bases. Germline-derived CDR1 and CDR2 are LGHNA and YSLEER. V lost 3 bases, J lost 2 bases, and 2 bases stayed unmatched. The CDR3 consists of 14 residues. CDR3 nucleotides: TGCGCCAGCAGCCACAGACAGGGGCAAGAGACCCAGTACTTC. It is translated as CASSHRQGQETQYF.

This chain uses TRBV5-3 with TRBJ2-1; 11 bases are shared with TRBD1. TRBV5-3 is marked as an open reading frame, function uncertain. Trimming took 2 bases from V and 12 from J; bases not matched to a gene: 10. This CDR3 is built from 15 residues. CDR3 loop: CARSFRDRGGVWQFF. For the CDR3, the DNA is TGTGCCAGAAGCTTTAGGGACAGGGGGGGTGTATGGCAGTTCTTC.

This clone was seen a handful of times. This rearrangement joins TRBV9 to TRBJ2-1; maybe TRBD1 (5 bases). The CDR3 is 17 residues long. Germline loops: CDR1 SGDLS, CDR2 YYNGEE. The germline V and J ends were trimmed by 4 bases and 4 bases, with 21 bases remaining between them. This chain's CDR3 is CASSPGSVGPPYNEQFF. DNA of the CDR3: TGTGCCAGCAGCCCGGGCTCTGTGGGGCCTCCTTACAATGAGCAGTTCTTC.

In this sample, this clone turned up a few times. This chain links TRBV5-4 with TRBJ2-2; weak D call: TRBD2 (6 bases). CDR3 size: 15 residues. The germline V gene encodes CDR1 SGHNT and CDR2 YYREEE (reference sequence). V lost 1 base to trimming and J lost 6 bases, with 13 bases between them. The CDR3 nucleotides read TGTGCCAGCAGCTTGCGGTTCGGAGGGGCCGGGGAGCTGTTTTTT. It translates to CASSLRFGGAGELFF.

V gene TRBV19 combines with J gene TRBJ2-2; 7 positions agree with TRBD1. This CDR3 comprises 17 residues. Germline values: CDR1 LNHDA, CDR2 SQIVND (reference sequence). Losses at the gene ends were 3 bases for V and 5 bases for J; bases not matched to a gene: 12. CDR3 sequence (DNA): TGTGCCAGTAGTATCCCGAGGGGGCCGACCGGGACCGGGGAGCTGTTTTTT. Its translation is CASSIPRGPTGTGELFF.

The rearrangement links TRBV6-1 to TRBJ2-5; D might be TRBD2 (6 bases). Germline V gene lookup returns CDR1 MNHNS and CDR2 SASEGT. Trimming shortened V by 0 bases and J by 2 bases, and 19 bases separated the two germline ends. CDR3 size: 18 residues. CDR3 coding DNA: TGTGCCAGCAGTGAAGCGGTCCTAGGAGGGTTGAAGCAAGAGACCCAGTACTTC. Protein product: CASSEAVLGGLKQETQYF.

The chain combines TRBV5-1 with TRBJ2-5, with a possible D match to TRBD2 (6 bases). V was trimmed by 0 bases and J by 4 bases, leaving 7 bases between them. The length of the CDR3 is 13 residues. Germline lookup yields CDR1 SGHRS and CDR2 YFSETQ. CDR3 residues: CASSLGSGETQYF. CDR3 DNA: TGCGCCAGCAGCTTGGGTAGCGGAGAGACCCAGTACTTC.

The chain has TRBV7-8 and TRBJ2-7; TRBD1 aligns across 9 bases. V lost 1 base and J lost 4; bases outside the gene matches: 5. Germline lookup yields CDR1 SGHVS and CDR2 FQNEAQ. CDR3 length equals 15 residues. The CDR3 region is CASSLGSDRGYEQYF. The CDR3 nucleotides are TGTGCCAGCAGCTTAGGATCGGACAGGGGATACGAGCAGTACTTC.

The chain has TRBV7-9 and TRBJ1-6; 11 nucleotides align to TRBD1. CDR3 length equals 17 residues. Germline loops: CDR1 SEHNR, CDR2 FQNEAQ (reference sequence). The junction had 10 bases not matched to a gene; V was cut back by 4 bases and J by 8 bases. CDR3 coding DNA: TGTGCCAGCAGCTCCCGGACAGGGGGCTTGTTGGATTCACCCCTCCACTTT. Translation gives CASSSRTGGLLDSPLHF.

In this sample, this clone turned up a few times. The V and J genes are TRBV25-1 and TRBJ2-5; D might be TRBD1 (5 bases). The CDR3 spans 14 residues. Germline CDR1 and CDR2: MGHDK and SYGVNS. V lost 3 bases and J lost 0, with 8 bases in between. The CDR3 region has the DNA TGTGCCAGCAGTGATCGACAGTACCAAGAGACCCAGTACTTC. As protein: CASSDRQYQETQYF.

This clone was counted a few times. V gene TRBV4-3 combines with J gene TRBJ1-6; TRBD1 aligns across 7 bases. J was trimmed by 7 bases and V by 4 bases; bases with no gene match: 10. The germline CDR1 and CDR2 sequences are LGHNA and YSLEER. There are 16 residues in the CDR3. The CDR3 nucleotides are TGCGCCAGCAGCCGAAGGGACAGTGGGGGGAATTCACCCCTCCACTTT. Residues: CASSRRDSGGNSPLHF.

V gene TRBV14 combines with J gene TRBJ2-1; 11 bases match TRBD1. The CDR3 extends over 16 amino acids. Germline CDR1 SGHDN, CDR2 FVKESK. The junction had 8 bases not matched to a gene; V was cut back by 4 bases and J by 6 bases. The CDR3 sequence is CASSPLGTGGINEQFF. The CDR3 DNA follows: TGTGCCAGCAGCCCTCTCGGGACAGGGGGAATCAATGAGCAGTTCTTC.

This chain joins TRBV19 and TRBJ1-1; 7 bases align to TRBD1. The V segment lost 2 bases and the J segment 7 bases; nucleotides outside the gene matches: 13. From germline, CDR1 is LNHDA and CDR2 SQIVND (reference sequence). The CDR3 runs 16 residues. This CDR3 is CASSIRPGGTVYEAFF. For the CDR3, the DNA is TGTGCCAGTAGTATACGGCCGGGGGGGACAGTCTATGAAGCTTTCTTT.

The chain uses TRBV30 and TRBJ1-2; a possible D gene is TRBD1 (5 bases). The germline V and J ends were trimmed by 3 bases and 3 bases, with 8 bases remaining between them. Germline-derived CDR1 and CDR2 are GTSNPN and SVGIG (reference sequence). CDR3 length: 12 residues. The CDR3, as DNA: TGTGCCTGGAGCGCAGGGTACTATGGCTACACCTTC. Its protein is CAWSAGYYGYTF.

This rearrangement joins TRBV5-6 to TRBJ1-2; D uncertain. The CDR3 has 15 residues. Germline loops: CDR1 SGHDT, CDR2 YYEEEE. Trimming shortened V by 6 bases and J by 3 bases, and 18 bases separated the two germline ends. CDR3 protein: CASTSGESPYYGYTF. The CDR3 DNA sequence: TGTGCCAGCACCTCCGGGGAGTCCCCTTACTATGGCTACACCTTC. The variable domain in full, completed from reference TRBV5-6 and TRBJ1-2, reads DAGVTQSPTHLIKTRGQQVTLRCSPKSGHDTVSWYQQALGQGPQFIFQYYEEEERQRGNFPDRFSGHQFPNYSSELNVNALLLGDSALYLCASTSGESPYYGYTFGSGTRLTVV.

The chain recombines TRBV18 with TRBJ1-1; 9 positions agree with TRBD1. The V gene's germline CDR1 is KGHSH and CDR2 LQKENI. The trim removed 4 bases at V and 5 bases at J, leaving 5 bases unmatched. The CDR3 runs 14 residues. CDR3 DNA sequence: TGTGCCAGCTCACAACAGGGGGCTGGGACTGAAGCTTTCTTT. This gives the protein CASSQQGAGTEAFF.

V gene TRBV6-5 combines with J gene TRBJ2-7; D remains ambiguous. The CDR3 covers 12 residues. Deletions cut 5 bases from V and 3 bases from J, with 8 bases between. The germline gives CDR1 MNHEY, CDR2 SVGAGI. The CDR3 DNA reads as TGTGCCAGCAGTGGAGCCGACTACGAGCAGTACTTC. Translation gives CASSGADYEQYF.